A single TCR beta chain is shown here with its context. No antigen is known for it. The trim removed 6 bases at V and 4 bases at J, leaving 10 bases unmatched. The CDR3 consists of 15 residues. The V gene's germline CDR1 is MNHEY and CDR2 SVGAGI. Clones were sequenced by immunoSEQ multiplex PCR, and TCRdb holds only the in-frame ones, with some missing. The sample records about 120,000 clones, over 90% being singletons. This record comes from a study of T cell repertoires and HLA-DP antigens. Study details: Sorted CD137+CD4+ samples averaged roughly 200 ng DNA; pre-culture CD4+ samples, 1,000 to 1,500 ng.

This chain joins TRBV6-5 and TRBJ1-2; 8 bases are a match to TRBD1. The origin of this receptor is a woman between 18 and 29 years old in good health and CMV-seronegative. Sequenced input: CD4+ T cells from PBMCs. Here the CDR3 DNA reads TGTGCCAGCAGAACCCGGGACAGGCCCGTCTATGGCTACACCTTC. Encoded protein: CASRTRDRPVYGYTF.